The source of this T cell receptor (beta chain) is a study of identical twins. This CDR3 has 16 residues. From germline, CDR1 is SNHLY and CDR2 FYNNEI. Trimming took off 4 bases at V and 0 bases at J, with 16 bases between the two ends. This clonotype was seen many times. The antigen remains undetermined. A universal primer site was incorporated via template switching, and the cDNA contained unique molecular identifiers. TCRdb independently ran MiXCR on the 5' RACE reads; one entry per CDR3 protein. The data show about 570,000 distinct CDR3 sequences, with over 8.5% seen just once and roughly 3% held by the top ten. General study points: Interpretation of the results relied on cross-sectional statistical analysis and not on following the same donors.

The data were also submitted as part of a second study, on yellow fever vaccine responses in identical twins.

The TCR originated in a woman aged 18-29 years in good health. Sequenced sample: PBMCs. The V call is TRBV2, the J call TRBJ2-7; D may be TRBD2 (6 bases). CDR3 sequence (DNA): TGTGCCAGCAGTGCAACTCCGGGACTCCGCTCCTACGAGCAGTACTTC. Its translation is CASSATPGLRSYEQYF.